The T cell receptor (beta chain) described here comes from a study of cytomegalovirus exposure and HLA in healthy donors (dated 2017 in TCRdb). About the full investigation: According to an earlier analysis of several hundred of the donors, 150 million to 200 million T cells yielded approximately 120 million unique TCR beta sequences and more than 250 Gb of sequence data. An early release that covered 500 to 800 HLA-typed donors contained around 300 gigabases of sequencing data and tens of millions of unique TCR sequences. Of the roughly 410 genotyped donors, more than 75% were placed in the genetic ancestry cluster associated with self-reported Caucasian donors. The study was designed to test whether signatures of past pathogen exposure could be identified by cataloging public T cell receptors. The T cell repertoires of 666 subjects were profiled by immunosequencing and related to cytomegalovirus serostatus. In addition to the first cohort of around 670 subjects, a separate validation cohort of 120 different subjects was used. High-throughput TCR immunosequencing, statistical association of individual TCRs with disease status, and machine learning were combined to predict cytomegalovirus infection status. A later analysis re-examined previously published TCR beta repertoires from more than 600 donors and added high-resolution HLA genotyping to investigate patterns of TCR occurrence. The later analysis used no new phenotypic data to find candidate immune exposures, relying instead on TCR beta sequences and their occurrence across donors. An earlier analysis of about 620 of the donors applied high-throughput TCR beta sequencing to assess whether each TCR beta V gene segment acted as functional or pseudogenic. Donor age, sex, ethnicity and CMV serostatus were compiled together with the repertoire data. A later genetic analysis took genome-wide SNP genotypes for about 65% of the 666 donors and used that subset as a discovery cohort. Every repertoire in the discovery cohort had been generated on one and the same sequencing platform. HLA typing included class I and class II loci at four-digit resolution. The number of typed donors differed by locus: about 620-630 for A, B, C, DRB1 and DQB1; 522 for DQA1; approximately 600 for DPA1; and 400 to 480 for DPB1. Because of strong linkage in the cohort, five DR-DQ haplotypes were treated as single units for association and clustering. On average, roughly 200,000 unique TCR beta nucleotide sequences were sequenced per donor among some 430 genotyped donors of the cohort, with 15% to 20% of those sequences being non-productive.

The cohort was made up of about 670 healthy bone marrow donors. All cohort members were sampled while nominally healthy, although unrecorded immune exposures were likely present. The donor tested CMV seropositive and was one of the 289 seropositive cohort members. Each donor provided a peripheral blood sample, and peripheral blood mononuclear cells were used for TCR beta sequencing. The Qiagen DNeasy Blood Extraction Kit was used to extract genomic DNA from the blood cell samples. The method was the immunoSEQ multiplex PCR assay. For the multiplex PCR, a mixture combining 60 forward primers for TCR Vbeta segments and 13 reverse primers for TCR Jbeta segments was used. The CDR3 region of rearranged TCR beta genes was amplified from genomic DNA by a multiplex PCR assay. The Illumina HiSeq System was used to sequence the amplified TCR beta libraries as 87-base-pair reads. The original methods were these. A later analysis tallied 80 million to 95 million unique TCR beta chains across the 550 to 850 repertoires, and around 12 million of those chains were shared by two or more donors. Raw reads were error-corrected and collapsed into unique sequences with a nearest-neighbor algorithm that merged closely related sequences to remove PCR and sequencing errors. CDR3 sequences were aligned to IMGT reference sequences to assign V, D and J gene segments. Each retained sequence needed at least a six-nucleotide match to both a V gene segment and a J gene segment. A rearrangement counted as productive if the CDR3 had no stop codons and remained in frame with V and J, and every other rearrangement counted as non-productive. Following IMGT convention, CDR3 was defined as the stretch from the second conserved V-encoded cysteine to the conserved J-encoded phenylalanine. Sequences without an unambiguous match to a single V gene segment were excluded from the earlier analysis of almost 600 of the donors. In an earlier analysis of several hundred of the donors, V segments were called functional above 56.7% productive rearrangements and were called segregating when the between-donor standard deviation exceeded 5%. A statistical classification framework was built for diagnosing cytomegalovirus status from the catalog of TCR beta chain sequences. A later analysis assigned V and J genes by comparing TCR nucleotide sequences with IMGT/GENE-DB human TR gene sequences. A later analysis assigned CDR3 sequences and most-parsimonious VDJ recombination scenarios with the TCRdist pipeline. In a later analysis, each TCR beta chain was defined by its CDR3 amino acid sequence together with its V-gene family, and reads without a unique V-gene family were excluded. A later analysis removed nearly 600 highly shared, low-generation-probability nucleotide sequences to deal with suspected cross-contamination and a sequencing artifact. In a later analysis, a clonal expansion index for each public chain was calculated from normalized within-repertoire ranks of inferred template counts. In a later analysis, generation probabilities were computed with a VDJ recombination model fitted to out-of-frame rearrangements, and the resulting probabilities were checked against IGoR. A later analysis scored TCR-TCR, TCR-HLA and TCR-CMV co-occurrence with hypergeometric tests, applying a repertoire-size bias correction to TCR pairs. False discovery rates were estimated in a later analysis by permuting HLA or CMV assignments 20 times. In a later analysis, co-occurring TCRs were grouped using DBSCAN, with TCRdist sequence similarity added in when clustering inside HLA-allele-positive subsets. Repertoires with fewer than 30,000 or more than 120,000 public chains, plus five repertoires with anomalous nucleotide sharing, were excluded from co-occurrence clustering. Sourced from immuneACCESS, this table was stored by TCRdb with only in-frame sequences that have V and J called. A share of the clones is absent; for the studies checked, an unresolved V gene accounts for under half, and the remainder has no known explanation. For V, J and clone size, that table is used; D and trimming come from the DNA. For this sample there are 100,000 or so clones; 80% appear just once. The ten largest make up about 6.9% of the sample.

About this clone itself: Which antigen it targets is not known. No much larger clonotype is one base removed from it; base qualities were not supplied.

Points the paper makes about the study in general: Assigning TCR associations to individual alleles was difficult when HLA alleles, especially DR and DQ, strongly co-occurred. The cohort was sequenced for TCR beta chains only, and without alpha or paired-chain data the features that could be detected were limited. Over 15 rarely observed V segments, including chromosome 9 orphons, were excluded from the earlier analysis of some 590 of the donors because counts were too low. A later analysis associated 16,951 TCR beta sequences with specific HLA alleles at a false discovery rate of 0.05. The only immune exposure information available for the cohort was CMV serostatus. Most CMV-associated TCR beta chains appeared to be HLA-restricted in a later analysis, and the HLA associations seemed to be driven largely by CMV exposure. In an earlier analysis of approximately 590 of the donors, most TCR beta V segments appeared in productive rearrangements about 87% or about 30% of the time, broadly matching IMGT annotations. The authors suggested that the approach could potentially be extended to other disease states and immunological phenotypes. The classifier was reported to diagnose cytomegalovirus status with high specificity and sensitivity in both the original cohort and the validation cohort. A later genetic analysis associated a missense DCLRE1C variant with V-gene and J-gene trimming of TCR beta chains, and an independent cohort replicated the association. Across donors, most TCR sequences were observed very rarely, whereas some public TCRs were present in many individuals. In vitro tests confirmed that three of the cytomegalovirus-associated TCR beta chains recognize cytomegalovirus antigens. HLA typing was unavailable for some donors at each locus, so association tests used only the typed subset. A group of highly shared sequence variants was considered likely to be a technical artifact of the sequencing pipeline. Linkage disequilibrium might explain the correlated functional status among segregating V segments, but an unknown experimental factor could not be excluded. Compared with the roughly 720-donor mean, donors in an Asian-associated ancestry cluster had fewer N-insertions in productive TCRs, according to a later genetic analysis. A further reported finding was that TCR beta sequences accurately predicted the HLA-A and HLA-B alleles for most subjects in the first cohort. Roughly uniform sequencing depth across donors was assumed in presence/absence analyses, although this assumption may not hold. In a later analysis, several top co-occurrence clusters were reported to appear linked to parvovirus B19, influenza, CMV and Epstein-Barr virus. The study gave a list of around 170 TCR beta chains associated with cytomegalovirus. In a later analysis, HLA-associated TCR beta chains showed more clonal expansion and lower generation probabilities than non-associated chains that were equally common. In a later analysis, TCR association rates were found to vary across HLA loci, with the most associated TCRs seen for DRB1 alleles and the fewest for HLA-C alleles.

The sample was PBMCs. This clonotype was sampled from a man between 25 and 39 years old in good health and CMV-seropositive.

At the DNA level, the sequence is TGTGCCAGCAGACGCGAGAGCTCTTATGGCTACACCTTC. Its protein is CASRRESSYGYTF. The rearranged chain carries TRBV6-5 and TRBJ1-2, with the D gene uncertain. CDR1 and CDR2 (MNHEY, SVGAGI) derive from the germline V gene. From cysteine to phenylalanine, the CDR3 is 13 amino acids long. The only DNA kept is the CDR3, 39 bases in frame from the first base. Between the V and J ends, shortened by 6 bases and 5 bases respectively, the junction contains 13 bases.